The sequence of this T cell receptor (beta chain) was determined in a study of beta chain features in type 1 diabetes. V was pared by 5 bases and J by 2 bases, with 5 bases of the junction left unmatched. CDR1 SGHAT and CDR2 FQNNGV come from the germline V gene. The CDR3 is 15 amino acids. This clone was observed a handful of times. The authors reverse transcribed all of the isolated RNA, so sequencing captured expressed TCRB transcripts. Repertoires were generated with immunoSEQ multiplex PCR, while TCRdb's copy carries only in-frame clones and drops some. The profile shows almost 350,000 clones, 8% of them singletons.

This clonotype was sampled from a woman aged 18 to 35 in good health. Sequencing was carried out using central memory CD4+ T cells from blood. The chain recombines TRBV11-2 with TRBJ2-5; TRBD2 agrees at 10 bases. The CDR3 DNA reads as TGTGCCAGCAGCAGTGGACTAGCGGATCAAGAGACCCAGTACTTC. This encodes CASSSGLADQETQYF.